The following is a T cell receptor beta chain sequence with its context. No antigen is known for it. One end of the junction varies from germline; a read error may be responsible. The record originates from a study of tumor-infiltrating lymphocytes in primary liver carcinoma (TCRdb year 2017). About the study as a whole: Surgical resection was performed in China between late 2015 and March 2016 on 5 or 6 patients with histopathologically diagnosed primary liver carcinoma. Hepatocellular carcinoma (four) or combined HCC and intrahepatic cholangiocarcinoma (one) was present in the five patients, who were three men and two women aged 30 to 69 years. For each liver tumor, the study sampled five regions along with adjacent normal tissue and blood, and applied TCRbeta repertoire sequencing, expression microarrays and whole-exome sequencing. Each sample produced about 3.5 to 8 million productive TCRbeta reads, and read depth showed no significant difference between tissue types. Reproducibility between technical replicate repertoires was high, with correlation coefficients above 0.95 and mean shared-clone rates roughly 0.91. The tumors of the five patients were staged as T1-T3 N0M0, with maximum diameters ranging from about 4 to 10 cm. A total of roughly 35 specimens from 5 patients, comprising about 25 tumor regions, 5 adjacent noncancerous liver tissues and 5 peripheral blood samples, were covered by TCRbeta repertoire sequencing.

The CDR3 holds 11 amino acids from the cysteine to the phenylalanine. The entry retains the CDR3 DNA only, 33 bases that are in frame from base 1. CDR1 and CDR2, looked up from the germline V gene (reference sequence), are PRHDT and FYEKMQ. A constant-region primer and ProtoScript II reverse transcriptase were used to reverse-transcribe TCRbeta-specific cDNA from roughly 0.5 ug total RNA. The TCRbeta libraries were prepared through three rounds of nested multiplex PCR following a slightly modified ARM-PCR procedure. Each of the first two PCR rounds ran for approximately 9 cycles using multiplex TRBV1-TRBV30 forward primers together with a Cbeta reverse primer. Sample barcodes and Illumina adapters were added in a final 25-cycle PCR using Deep VentR polymerase. Before sequencing, amplicons between 200 and 500 bp were purified from gel using a QIAquick gel extraction kit. TCRbeta amplicons were sequenced on an Illumina HiSeq 2500 with 250-bp paired-end reads. Per the source publication's procedure: Trimmomatic v0.33 was used to quality-trim the reads, and FLASH v1.2.11 was used to merge paired reads so that full CDR3 sequences could be recovered. MiGEC v1.2.1b assigned V, D and J germline segments to the rearranged TCRbeta sequences. Clonotype statistics, along with Shannon-Wiener diversity indices, were calculated using VDJtools v1.0.0. To cut down on sampling bias, every analysis after diversity analysis relied on just the 250 most abundant clonotypes from each sample. The public reads were quality trimmed at Q25 with fastp and then assembled into clones with MiXCR by TCRdb, keeping productive beta chains. Merged by CDR3 protein, the rows form single entries marked with the most common genes and DNA. The V and J calls, along with clone size, are taken from TCRdb and not from the paper's own processing. The sample contains fewer than 400,000 distinct CDR3 sequences, around three fifths of them found a single time. The ten largest clonotypes hold about 15% of the sample.

Overall results and qualifications from the work: Consistent with antigen-driven expansion, pairs of tumor regions showed higher repertoire overlap (mean roughly 35%) than either tumor-adjacent pairs (approximately 17%) or tumor-blood pairs (roughly 15%). Comparison of CD4+ and CD8+ T cell repertoires was precluded by the use of bulk unsorted samples. Only a few patients were included in the study, and the authors note that the findings should be validated in a larger study. A significantly larger repertoire fraction was made up by the top 250 clones in tumors than in blood (p = 0.039). Because only the TCR beta chain was sequenced and unpaired alpha chains were not captured, true repertoire diversity is likely underestimated.

Blood RNA was extracted from unsorted whole blood using TRIzol reagent, and germline DNA was obtained with the DNeasy Blood & Tissue kit. At the time of sampling, the patients were treatment-naive and had chronic HBV infection. Before surgery, about 4 milliliters of peripheral blood were collected into K2EDTA tubes. The receptor's source is a woman under 40 with primary liver carcinoma and hepatitis B virus infection. Sequenced: peripheral blood. The chain links TRBV13 with TRBJ2-7, with an unclear D gene assignment. At the DNA level, the sequence is TGTGCCAGCAGTCAAAGACTCACTTTTCGGTTC. The resulting protein is CASSQRLTFRF. Joined to the reference TRBV13 and TRBJ2-7 proteins, this CDR3 gives the full variable domain: AAGVIQSPRHLIKEKRETATLKCYPIPRHDTVYWYQQGPGQDPQFLISFYEKMQSDKGSIPDRFSAQQFSDYHSELNMSSLELGDSALYFCASSQRLTFRFGPGTRLTVT.